The 15 T cell receptor beta chains reported below all come from one sample, sequenced in a study of blood T cells in healthy people across ages. Together with a sample-barcoded 5' primer, a J-beta primer mix was included in a second PCR lasting 7 to 11 cycles. In TCRdb, the 5' RACE reads were re-called with MiXCR into one record per CDR3 protein. The table includes about 1,600,000 distinct CDR3 sequences, roughly 45% detected once. Sequencing used blood. These receptors were obtained from a woman aged 18 to 35 in good health.

This clonotype showed up just a few times. The chain has TRBV6-5 and TRBJ2-1, with 7 bases that match TRBD2. The junction had 3 bases not matched to a gene; V was cut back by 0 bases and J by 7 bases. The V gene's germline CDR1 is MNHEY and CDR2 SVGAGI. The CDR3 totals 14 residues. CDR3 DNA: TGTGCCAGCAGTTACTCAGGGAGGGGAAATGAGCAGTTCTTC. Its protein is CASSYSGRGNEQFF.

This clonotype has a handful of counts. The rearrangement links TRBV20-1 to TRBJ2-1; no firm D call. V lost 2 bases to trimming and J lost 8 bases, with 13 bases between them. Germline assignment: CDR1 DFQATT and CDR2 SNEGSKA (reference sequence). The CDR3 has 13 residues. The DNA for the CDR3 is TGCAGTGCTAGAAACACCCTGAGCGATGAGCAGTTCTTC. Amino acid sequence: CSARNTLSDEQFF.

The chain is built from TRBV3-1 and TRBJ2-1; 9 bases match TRBD2. Germline CDR1 is LGHDT and CDR2 is YNNKEL (reference sequence). The CDR3 is made up of 16 amino acids. V was pared by 2 bases and J by 7 bases, with 9 bases of the junction left unmatched. CDR3 amino acids: CASSQRAGGFLNEQFF. In DNA form, the CDR3 reads TGTGCCAGCAGCCAACGGGCGGGGGGGTTTTTGAATGAGCAGTTCTTC.

The chain uses TRBV29-1 and TRBJ2-3, with D unclear. Trimming cost V 0 bases and J 0 bases, with 19 bases left between them. Germline CDR1 is SQVTM and CDR2 is ANQGSEA. The length of the CDR3 is 18 residues. The CDR3 protein is CSVEEESEAVPSTDTQYF. The DNA for the CDR3 is TGCAGCGTTGAAGAAGAGTCCGAGGCAGTTCCTAGCACAGATACGCAGTATTTT.

V gene TRBV20-1 combines with J gene TRBJ2-7; no definite D call. Deletions cut 5 bases from V and 2 bases from J, with 19 bases between. The CDR3 covers 15 residues. The germline V gene encodes CDR1 DFQATT and CDR2 SNEGSKA (reference sequence). In nucleotides, the CDR3 is TGCAGTGCTGAACTAAGCTCGACAAATACCTACGAGCAGTACTTC. It specifies CSAELSSTNTYEQYF.

The chain joins TRBV9 to TRBJ2-7, with D possibly matching TRBD2 (7 bases). The V gene's germline CDR1 is SGDLS and CDR2 YYNGEE. V lost 0 bases to trimming and J lost 7 bases, with 23 bases between them. This CDR3 has 17 residues. CDR3 bases: TGTGCCAGCAGCGTAGTCGGGGGGCCCATCACCTACAATGAGCAGTACTTC. This encodes CASSVVGGPITYNEQYF. The entire variable domain, with the rest obtained from reference TRBV9 and TRBJ2-7, is as follows: DSGVTQTPKHLITATGQRVTLRCSPRSGDLSVYWYQQSLDQGLQFLIQYYNGEERAKGNILERFSAQQFPDLHSELNLSSLELGDSALYFCASSVVGGPITYNEQYFGPGTRLTVT.

This clonotype has more than one count but fewer than ten. This chain connects TRBV28 to TRBJ1-2; maybe TRBD1 (5 bases). Trimming pared 3 bases from V and 8 bases from J, leaving 13 bases between. This CDR3 comprises 13 residues. Germline-derived CDR1 and CDR2 are MDHEN and SYDVKM. The CDR3 region has the DNA TGTGCCAGCAGTTTTTCAAGGGGTGGGGGCTACACCTTC. It encodes CASSFSRGGGYTF.

This clonotype was counted between two and nine times. This chain uses TRBV28 with TRBJ2-1, with 12 nucleotides matching TRBD1. Germline trimming cut 5 bases from V and 10 bases from J; bases unmatched to any gene: 12. The CDR3 is made up of 16 amino acids. Germline V gives CDR1 MDHEN, CDR2 SYDVKM. This CDR3 reads CASSPYPGQGAHEQFF. The CDR3, as DNA: TGTGCCAGCAGTCCATATCCGGGACAGGGGGCTCACGAGCAGTTCTTC.

This clonotype was seen only a few times. The V and J genes are TRBV6-1 and TRBJ2-1, with TRBD2 matching over 10 bases. CDR1 and CDR2 (germline): MNHNS, SASEGT. The CDR3 covers 16 residues. V dropped 7 bases and J dropped 0; count of bases not matched to a gene: 6. Here the CDR3 reads CASTPSGGLSYNEQFF. In DNA, the CDR3 is TGTGCCAGCACTCCTAGCGGGGGCCTCTCCTACAATGAGCAGTTCTTC.

This chain uses TRBV9 with TRBJ2-7, with D perhaps matching TRBD1 or TRBD2 (5 bases each). The J call may not be correct, given that the DNA end is closer to TRBJ2-5. Germline V CDR1 and CDR2: SGDLS, YYNGEE. The CDR3 consists of 15 residues. In nucleotides, the CDR3 is TGTGCCAGCAGCGTATCTTGGGGCAGGGAGGAGACCCAGTACTTC. It is translated as CASSVSWGREETQYF.

This clonotype has more than one count but fewer than ten. This sequence joins TRBV6-1 and TRBJ2-7; 7 bases align to TRBD2. The CDR3 has 14 residues. Germline values: CDR1 MNHNS, CDR2 SASEGT. V lost 8 bases, J lost 2 bases, and 9 bases stayed unmatched. The CDR3 sequence is CASPKGGSAYEQYF. Written as DNA, the CDR3 is TGTGCCAGCCCCAAGGGCGGGAGCGCCTACGAGCAGTACTTC.

This clonotype was seen only a few times. This sequence joins TRBV6-5 and TRBJ2-7, with 8 positions matching TRBD1. In germline, CDR1 is MNHEY, CDR2 SVGAGI. Unmatched junction bases numbered 8, after V lost 1 base and J lost 0 bases. There are 17 residues in the CDR3. This CDR3 reads CASSYYPGQGSSYEQYF. CDR3 bases: TGTGCCAGCAGTTACTATCCCGGACAGGGCAGCTCCTACGAGCAGTACTTC.

This chain links TRBV7-8 with TRBJ2-3; 9 bases fit TRBD2. The germline CDR1 and CDR2 sequences are SGHVS and FQNEAQ. Trimming removed 5 bases from V and 4 bases from J; junction bases left unmatched: 10. The CDR3 extends over 16 amino acids. CDR3 nucleotide sequence: TGTGCCAGCAGCCCCCGGACTAGCGTACAAGCAGATACGCAGTATTTT. It encodes CASSPRTSVQADTQYF.

The chain uses TRBV7-9 and TRBJ1-2; 7 bases fit TRBD1. CDR1 is SEHNR, CDR2 FQNEAQ, per germline (reference sequence). Trimming took 3 bases from V and 0 from J; bases not matched to a gene: 4. CDR3 length: 15 amino acids. DNA of the CDR3: TGTGCCAGCAGCTTCACAGGGGAGGCTAACTATGGCTACACCTTC. This codes for CASSFTGEANYGYTF.

DNA of the CDR3: TGCGCCAGCAGCTCGACTAGCGGGAGGACCGGGGAGCTGTTTTTT. This sequence encodes CASSSTSGRTGELFF. The rearrangement uses TRBV5-1 and TRBJ2-2; 13 bases fit TRBD2. This CDR3 has 15 amino acids. CDR1 is SGHRS, CDR2 YFSETQ, per germline. V was pared by 3 bases and J by 5 bases, with 1 base of the junction left unmatched.